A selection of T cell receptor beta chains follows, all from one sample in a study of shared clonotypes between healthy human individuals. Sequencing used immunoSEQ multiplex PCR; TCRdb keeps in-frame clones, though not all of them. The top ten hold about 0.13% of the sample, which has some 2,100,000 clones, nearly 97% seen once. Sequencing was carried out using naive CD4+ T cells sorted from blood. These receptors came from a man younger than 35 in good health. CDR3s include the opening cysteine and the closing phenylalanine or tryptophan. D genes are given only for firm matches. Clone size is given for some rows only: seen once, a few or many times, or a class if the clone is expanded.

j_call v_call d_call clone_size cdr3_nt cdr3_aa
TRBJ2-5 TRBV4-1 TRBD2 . TGCGCCAGCAGCGCCTATAGCGGGGGGGCCGGAGAGACCCAGTACTTC CASSAYSGGAGETQYF
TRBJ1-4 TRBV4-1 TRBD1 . TGCGCCAGCACCCCGACAGGGAAGAGAACTAATGAAAAACTGTTTTTT CASTPTGKRTNEKLFF
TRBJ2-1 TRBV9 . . TGTGCCAGCAGCAAAGGGGAACTGAATGAGCAGTTCTTC CASSKGELNEQFF
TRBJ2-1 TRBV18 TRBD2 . TGTGCCAGCTCACTGGGACTAGACAATGAGCAGTTCTTC CASSLGLDNEQFF
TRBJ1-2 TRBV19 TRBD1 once TGTGCCAGTAGTATAGATTACCCCGGGGGACAGGCCGGCTACACCTTC CASSIDYPGGQAGYTF
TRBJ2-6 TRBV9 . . TGTGCCAGCAGCGTAGACTCAATAGGGATTGGGGCCAACGTCCTGACTTTC CASSVDSIGIGANVLTF
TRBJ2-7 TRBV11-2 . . TGTGCCAGCTCAGGGAACCCTTTCTCCTACGAGCAGTACTTC CASSGNPFSYEQYF
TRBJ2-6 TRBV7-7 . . TGTGCTAGAGCCGGTGGGGCCGGGGCCAACGTCCTGACTTTC CARAGGAGANVLTF
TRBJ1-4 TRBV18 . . TGTGCCAGCTCCACAGGACCGACGGGTGGCAATGAAAAACTGTTTTTT CASSTGPTGGNEKLFF
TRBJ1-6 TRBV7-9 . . TGTGCCAGCAGCGGGGAGTCCTCGTATGCACCCCTCCACTTT CASSGESSYAPLHF
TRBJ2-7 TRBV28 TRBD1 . TGTGCCAGCAGTTGGGGACAGGGCCCCGAGCAGTACTTC CASSWGQGPEQYF
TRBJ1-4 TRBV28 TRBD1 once TGTGCCAGCAGCTCACCGGGACAGGGGAATGAAAAACTGTTTTTT CASSSPGQGNEKLFF
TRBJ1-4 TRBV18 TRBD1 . TGTGCCAGCTCCCCGGGTACAGGGGGTGGCGAAAAACTGTTTTTT CASSPGTGGGEKLFF
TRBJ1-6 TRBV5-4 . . TGTGCCAGCAGCATAACTCAGGCCAGACTGAATTCACCCCTCCACTTT CASSITQARLNSPLHF
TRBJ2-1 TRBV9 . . TGTGCCAGCAGTTTCCAGGGGAGCTCCTACAATGAGCAGTTCTTC CASSFQGSSYNEQFF
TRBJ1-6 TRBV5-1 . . TGCGCCAGCAGCCGACAGGACCCCTATAATTCACCCCTCCACTTT CASSRQDPYNSPLHF
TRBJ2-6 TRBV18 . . TGTGCCAGCTCACCACCGCGGGGGAACAGGGCCGCCTCTGGGGCCAACGTCCTGACTTTC CASSPPRGNRAASGANVLTF
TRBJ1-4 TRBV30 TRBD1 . TGTGCCTGGGCCGTCCAGGGGGCCTCCGGAAAACTGTTTTTT CAWAVQGASGKLFF
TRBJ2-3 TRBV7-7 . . TGTGCTAGCAGTCGTGAAGGTATAAGCACAGATACGCAGTATTTT CASSREGISTDTQYF
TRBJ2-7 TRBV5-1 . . TGCGCCAGCAGCTTGGAACCCCAGGGACCCTACGAGCAGTACTTC CASSLEPQGPYEQYF
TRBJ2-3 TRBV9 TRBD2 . TGTGCCAGCAGCCAAAGCGGGGGGAGCACAGATACGCAGTATTTT CASSQSGGSTDTQYF
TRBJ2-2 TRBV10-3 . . TGTGCCATCAGTGAGTCGGGGTACAAGAACACCGGGGAGCTGTTTTTT CAISESGYKNTGELFF
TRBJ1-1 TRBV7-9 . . TGTGCCAGCAGCCCGCACCCACTGGGGAACACTGAAGCTTTCTTT CASSPHPLGNTEAFF
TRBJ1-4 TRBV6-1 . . TGTGCCAGCAGTGAATTTACAGAGGCAACTAATGAAAAACTGTTTTTT CASSEFTEATNEKLFF
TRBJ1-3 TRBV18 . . TGTGCCAGCTCACCACCAGGGGAATCTGGAAACACCATATATTTT CASSPPGESGNTIYF
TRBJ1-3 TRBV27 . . TGTGCCAGCAGTCCCCGGACTGTCGTCGCGGGAAACACCATATATTTT CASSPRTVVAGNTIYF
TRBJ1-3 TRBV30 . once TGTGCCTGGAGTTTGCGAGACGGCCGCTCTGGAAACACCATATATTTT CAWSLRDGRSGNTIYF
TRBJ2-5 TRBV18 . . TGTGCCAGCTCACCAAACGCCCCCTCGGTTGAGACCCAGTACTTC CASSPNAPSVETQYF
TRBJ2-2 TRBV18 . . TGTGCCAGCTCACCCCTCGTGGGGGCCGGGGAGCTGTTTTTT CASSPLVGAGELFF
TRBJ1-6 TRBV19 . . TGTGCCAGTAGTGTCTCCGGGACGTTTAATTCACCCCTCCACTTT CASSVSGTFNSPLHF
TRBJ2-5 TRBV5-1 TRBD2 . TGCGCCAGCAGCATACCTAGCGGGAGGGCCGGGGAGACCCAGTACTTC CASSIPSGRAGETQYF
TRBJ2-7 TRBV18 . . TGTGCCAGCTCAGACTCTTGGAAGCCCCACGAGCAGTACTTC CASSDSWKPHEQYF
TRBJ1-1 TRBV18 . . TGTGCCAGCTCACCACGTCCCTCTCTTGGGGCTGAAGCTTTCTTT CASSPRPSLGAEAFF
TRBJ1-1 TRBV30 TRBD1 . TGTGCCTGTAGACAGGGGGTTGCCACTGAAGCTTTCTTT CACRQGVATEAFF
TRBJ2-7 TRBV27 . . TGTGCCAGCAGGCGGAGCCTTGCCTACGAGCAGTACTTC CASRRSLAYEQYF
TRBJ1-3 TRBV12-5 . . TGTGCTAGTGGCCCCGAGTCTTACACCATATATTTT CASGPESYTIYF